The next 8 T cell receptor beta chains were all read from a single sample in a study of technical replicates of blood from a few donors. Sequencing was performed with immunoSEQ multiplex PCR; in TCRdb, only in-frame clones are kept and a portion is missing. The sample yields more than 80,000 clones, about 96% seen once. Specimen: T cells isolated from PBMCs. The receptors were gathered from a human donor in good health.

The chain joins TRBV5-1 to TRBJ2-2; D is unclear. V lost 3 bases and J 0 bases, leaving 15 bases between the germline ends. The germline V gene has CDR1 SGHRS and CDR2 YFSETQ. The CDR3 covers 17 residues. The DNA of the CDR3 is TGCGCCAGCAGCTGGAGACGGCGATATCCGAACACCGGGGAGCTGTTTTTT. Its protein product is CASSWRRRYPNTGELFF.

The V and J genes are TRBV4-1 and TRBJ1-1; 8 bases are shared with TRBD1. The ends lost 5 bases at V and 5 bases at J; junction bases unmatched: 7. Germline-derived CDR1 and CDR2 are MGHRA and YSYEKL. This CDR3 is built from 14 residues. The CDR3 is CASSYQGAGTEAFF. Here the CDR3 DNA reads TGCGCCAGCAGCTACCAGGGGGCTGGGACTGAAGCTTTCTTT.

This chain links TRBV7-3 with TRBJ1-2; TRBD1 is a possible D gene (5 bases). Germline V CDR1 and CDR2: SGHTA, FQGTGA. Between the trimmed V and J ends, which lost 0 bases and 2 bases, there was a span of 10 bases. CDR3 length: 15 residues. The CDR3 is CASSLTGPTNYGYTF. In DNA, the CDR3 is TGTGCCAGCAGCTTAACGGGGCCGACCAACTATGGCTACACCTTC.

V and J are TRBV9 and TRBJ2-3, with TRBD2 matching 7 bases. CDR1 is SGDLS and CDR2 is YYNGEE in the germline V gene. This CDR3 contains 15 residues. V was pared by 2 bases and J by 2 bases, with 5 bases of the junction left unmatched. The CDR3 DNA reads TGTGCCAGCAGCGTCACTAGCGCGATCACAGATACGCAGTATTTT. It specifies CASSVTSAITDTQYF.

There are a few counts of this clone. The CDR3 region is CASSEQGGERYEQYF. CDR3 in DNA: TGTGCCAGTAGTGAGCAAGGGGGAGAGAGATACGAGCAGTACTTC. V and J are TRBV19 and TRBJ2-7; maybe TRBD1 (6 bases). The CDR3 runs to 15 residues. V was cut by 5 bases and J by 4 bases, with 18 bases left in between. CDR1 LNHDA and CDR2 SQIVND come from the germline V gene (reference sequence).

V is TRBV27 and J is TRBJ1-2; perhaps TRBD1 as D (6 bases). CDR1 MNHEY and CDR2 SMNVEV come from the germline V gene (reference sequence). V was cut by 2 bases and J by 7 bases, with 11 bases left in between. This CDR3 has 13 residues. CDR3 in DNA: TGTGCCAGCAGTTTAATTGGCAGGGGTGGCTACACCTTC. This encodes CASSLIGRGGYTF.

This chain links TRBV6-5 with TRBJ2-1; maybe TRBD2 (6 bases). This CDR3 is 14 amino acids long. V was clipped by 6 bases and J by 4 bases, with 13 bases between them. The germline V gene has CDR1 MNHEY and CDR2 SVGAGI. CDR3 bases: TGTGCCAGCAGCTATAGCGGCACGTACAATGAGCAGTTCTTC. Translating gives CASSYSGTYNEQFF.

This rearrangement joins TRBV11-3 to TRBJ1-1; 10 nucleotides line up with TRBD1. Germline trimming cut 4 bases from V and 2 bases from J; bases unmatched to any gene: 4. The CDR3 spans 15 residues. Germline lookup yields CDR1 SGHNT and CDR2 YENEEA. CDR3 residues: CASSYRTGGNTEAFF. The CDR3 region has the DNA TGTGCCAGCAGCTATAGGACAGGGGGTAACACTGAAGCTTTCTTT.